The 26 T cell receptor beta chains below come from one sample, sequenced in a study of blood T cells in healthy people across ages. A second roughly 6 to 11 cycle PCR used barcoded and J-beta primers. Using its own MiXCR run on the 5' RACE reads, TCRdb lists one record per CDR3 protein. The sample has 1.5 million to 2 million distinct CDR3 sequences, 49% seen once. Sequencing was done on a sample of blood. The receptors were sampled from a woman aged 40 to 50 in good health.

V is TRBV20-1 and J is TRBJ2-6; no clear D. Germline assignment: CDR1 DFQATT and CDR2 SNEGSKA (reference sequence). There are 11 residues in the CDR3. In DNA, the CDR3 is TGCAGCGCCCCTGGGGCCAACGTCCTGACTTTC. The encoded protein is CSAPGANVLTF.

Regarding this clonotype: The germline gene is not matched at one end of the junction; a read error may be the cause. This chain joins TRBV3-1 and TRBJ2-1; 16 bases line up with TRBD2. Germline V CDR1 and CDR2: LGHDT, YNNKEL (reference sequence). The CDR3 contains 17 residues. The CDR3 spells CASKPGLAGGAYNKQFF. The DNA of the CDR3 is TGTGCCAGCAAACCGGGACTAGCGGGGGGGGCCTACAATAAGCAGTTCTTC.

This chain uses TRBV6-1 with TRBJ1-2; D not resolved. Trimming stripped 4 bases from V and 4 bases from J, with 10 bases between. The CDR3 spans 13 residues. From germline, CDR1 is MNHNS and CDR2 SASEGT. Here the CDR3 reads CASSVSSTYGYTF. CDR3 DNA sequence: TGTGCCAGCAGTGTTTCCTCCACCTATGGCTACACCTTC.

The V gene is TRBV15, the J gene TRBJ2-3; D is possibly TRBD1 (6 bases). This CDR3 comprises 15 residues. Trimming pared 3 bases from V and 2 bases from J, leaving 12 bases between. CDR1 is LNHNV and CDR2 is YYDKDF in the germline V gene (reference sequence). As DNA, the CDR3 is TGTGCCACCAGCAGCACAGGGCTCTCCACAGATACGCAGTATTTT. Amino acids: CATSSTGLSTDTQYF.

This chain links TRBV10-3 with TRBJ2-1; 9 bases are shared with TRBD1. CDR3 length equals 14 residues. Germline lookup yields CDR1 ENHRY and CDR2 SYGVKD. V trimming: 8 bases; J trimming: 4 bases; junction bases outside the gene matches: 6. The chain's CDR3 is CAIGRQGDYNEQFF. The CDR3 nucleotides read TGTGCCATCGGTCGACAGGGGGATTACAATGAGCAGTTCTTC.

The chain employs TRBV7-2 and TRBJ2-7; D is ambiguous. The CDR3 has 14 residues. Germline V gives CDR1 SGHTA, CDR2 FQGNSA. The V and J ends lost 4 bases and 0 bases respectively, with 10 bases between them. CDR3 region: CASSSWGSSYEQYF. CDR3 sequence (DNA): TGTGCCAGCAGCTCATGGGGTAGCTCCTACGAGCAGTACTTC.

In this sample, this clonotype turned up a few times. V and J are TRBV27 and TRBJ1-6; D unclear. The CDR3 totals 12 residues. V lost 3 bases and J lost 7, with 4 bases in between. Germline CDR1 is MNHEY and CDR2 is SMNVEV (reference sequence). CDR3 amino acids: CASSFVNSPLHF. The CDR3 DNA follows: TGTGCCAGCAGTTTTGTAAATTCACCCCTCCACTTT.

This clonotype was recorded a few times. V usage is TRBV12-3 or TRBV12-4 and J usage is TRBJ2-3, with D tentatively TRBD1 or TRBD2 (5 bases each). CDR3 length equals 17 residues. V was cut by 1 base and J by 5 bases, with 19 bases left in between. CDR3 sequence (DNA): TGTGCCAGCAGTTTAGGACTCTCGGGGTCTCAGGGAGATACGCAGTATTTT. Amino acid sequence: CASSLGLSGSQGDTQYF.

The V gene is TRBV7-2, the J gene TRBJ2-4; TRBD1 agrees at 8 bases. This CDR3 contains 14 residues. V trimming: 4 bases; J trimming: 6 bases; junction bases outside the gene matches: 5. Germline assignment: CDR1 SGHTA and CDR2 FQGNSA. The CDR3 is CASSSGTGGNIQYF. The CDR3 DNA reads TGTGCCAGCAGCTCGGGGACAGGTGGAAACATTCAGTACTTC.

The chain links TRBV9 to TRBJ2-3; 7 nucleotides line up with TRBD2. There are 15 residues in the CDR3. The germline CDR1 and CDR2 sequences are SGDLS and YYNGEE. V was pared by 7 bases and J by 2 bases, with 10 bases of the junction left unmatched. The CDR3, as DNA: TGTGCCAGCTCATTCTGGGGGGGACTCACAGATACGCAGTATTTT. Translation gives CASSFWGGLTDTQYF.

V is TRBV5-6 and J is TRBJ2-1, with TRBD2 matching over 11 bases. Germline CDR1 and CDR2: SGHDT and YYEEEE. V trimming: 4 bases; J trimming: 3 bases; junction bases outside the gene matches: 6. This CDR3 comprises 16 residues. The chain's CDR3 is CASSTLGLAGYNEQFF. CDR3 nucleotide sequence: TGTGCCAGCAGCACCCTAGGACTAGCGGGCTACAATGAGCAGTTCTTC.

The J gene is TRBJ2-3, the V gene TRBV4-2, with no clear D. The length of the CDR3 is 14 residues. V was cut by 1 base and J by 2 bases, with 7 bases left in between. Germline loops: CDR1 LGHNA, CDR2 YNFKEQ. This chain's CDR3 is CASSQVTNTDTQYF. CDR3 DNA: TGTGCCAGCAGCCAAGTGACGAACACAGATACGCAGTATTTT.

V usage is TRBV7-2 and J usage is TRBJ2-5; D not resolved. The end of the DNA fits TRBJ2-1 better, so the J call may be wrong. CDR3 size: 13 residues. The germline V gene has CDR1 SGHTA and CDR2 FQGNSA. For the CDR3, the DNA is TGTGCCAGCAGCTCCAACACCCAAGAGACCCAGTTCTTC. It yields the protein CASSSNTQETQFF.

The chain links TRBV6-1 to TRBJ1-5; D is ambiguous. Germline V lookup: CDR1 MNHNS, CDR2 SASEGT. The CDR3 covers 14 residues. The ends were cut back, 7 bases at V and 8 bases at J, with 18 bases in the middle. The CDR3 nucleotides are TGTGCCAGCACTAATTCAGGAGGGATTGAGCCCCAGCATTTT. Translated, it gives CASTNSGGIEPQHF.

This sequence joins TRBV7-9 and TRBJ1-4; tentative D call: TRBD1 (6 bases). Trimming removed 5 bases at V and 7 bases at J, with 14 bases between. CDR1 is SEHNR and CDR2 is FQNEAQ in the germline V gene (reference sequence). The CDR3 covers 14 residues. The CDR3: CASSLSPRGEKLFF. Written as DNA, the CDR3 is TGTGCCAGCAGCCTATCACCCAGGGGTGAAAAACTGTTTTTT.

This clonotype was seen ten or more times. The rearrangement uses TRBV20-1 and TRBJ2-4; 9 positions agree with TRBD1. Germline values: CDR1 DFQATT, CDR2 SNEGSKA (reference sequence). J gave up 8 bases and V 6 bases, and 14 bases lay outside the gene matches. This CDR3 is 15 amino acids long. This CDR3 is CSARNPTGGRYIQYF. The CDR3 coding sequence is TGCAGTGCGCGGAACCCGACAGGGGGGCGTTACATTCAGTACTTC.

In this sample, this clonotype turned up a few times. The V call is TRBV15, the J call TRBJ2-1, with 8 nucleotides matching TRBD2. V was pared by 3 bases and J by 5 bases, with 6 bases of the junction left unmatched. Germline V gives CDR1 LNHNV, CDR2 YYDKDF (reference sequence). The CDR3 runs 15 residues. CDR3: CATSRGSGANNEQFF. The CDR3 nucleotides are TGTGCCACCAGCAGGGGTAGCGGGGCAAACAATGAGCAGTTCTTC.

This clonotype was counted between two and nine times. This rearrangement joins TRBV15 to TRBJ2-1; 10 positions agree with TRBD1. Germline CDR1 reads LNHNV; CDR2 reads YYDKDF (reference sequence). Germline trimming cut 5 bases from V and 9 bases from J; bases unmatched to any gene: 7. The CDR3 consists of 14 residues. The CDR3 reads CATSGDRGVTEQFF. CDR3 bases: TGTGCCACCAGCGGGGACAGGGGCGTCACTGAGCAGTTCTTC.

The gene calls are TRBV7-2 and TRBJ1-2, with a weak D call TRBD1 (5 bases). The CDR3 is 15 amino acids. Germline V gene lookup returns CDR1 SGHTA and CDR2 FQGNSA. The V end was cut by 1 base, the J end by 2 bases, with 11 bases between. The CDR3 nucleotides are TGTGCCAGCAGCTTAGTCCGGGGGATGAACTATGGCTACACCTTC. Translated: CASSLVRGMNYGYTF.

This clonotype was seen a single time. The gene calls are TRBV7-8 and TRBJ2-3; 8 positions match TRBD2. Germline assignment: CDR1 SGHVS and CDR2 FQNEAQ. Trimming cost V 2 bases and J 0 bases; bases outside gene matches: 10. The CDR3 is 18 residues long. The CDR3 loop is CASSLKAGVSTSTDTQYF. The CDR3 DNA reads TGTGCCAGCAGCTTAAAAGCGGGGGTTTCTACTAGCACAGATACGCAGTATTTT.

This clonotype was counted between two and nine times. The J gene is TRBJ2-3, the V gene TRBV4-3, with D possibly matching TRBD1 (6 bases). Trimming took 10 bases from V and 4 from J, leaving 21 bases between them. The CDR3 loop spans 15 amino acids. CDR1 is LGHNA, CDR2 YSLEER, per germline. CDR3 coding DNA: TGCGCCATCCCGTCAGGGGCTAGTGGTGCAGATACGCAGTATTTT. Translated: CAIPSGASGADTQYF.

The chain recombines TRBV20-1 with TRBJ2-7; D perhaps matches TRBD2 (7 bases). The J call may be in error: the DNA end matches TRBJ2-5 better. Germline V gene lookup returns CDR1 DFQATT and CDR2 SNEGSKA (reference sequence). The CDR3 spans 14 residues. The CDR3 nucleotides read TGCAGTGCTACCAATCCCGGGGGGCGGCAGACCCAGTACTTC. It translates to CSATNPGGRQTQYF.

The rearrangement uses TRBV20-1 and TRBJ1-5; D uncertain. V was trimmed by 0 bases and J by 2 bases, leaving 14 bases between them. The CDR3 runs 16 residues. Germline CDR1 DFQATT, CDR2 SNEGSKA (reference sequence). The CDR3 DNA sequence: TGCAGTGCTAGAGATGCCAGTTGGGGTGGCAATCAGCCCCAGCATTTT. Its translation: CSARDASWGGNQPQHF.

V and J are TRBV9 and TRBJ2-3; perhaps TRBD2 as D (6 bases). The V gene's germline CDR1 is SGDLS and CDR2 YYNGEE. Between the trimmed V and J ends, which lost 2 bases and 4 bases, there was a span of 14 bases. The CDR3 contains 15 residues. CDR3 nucleotide sequence: TGTGCCAGCAGCGTCCGGTGGGGCGGGGCAGATACGCAGTATTTT. This gives the protein CASSVRWGGADTQYF. The whole variable domain, remainder taken from reference TRBV9 and TRBJ2-3, is DSGVTQTPKHLITATGQRVTLRCSPRSGDLSVYWYQQSLDQGLQFLIQYYNGEERAKGNILERFSAQQFPDLHSELNLSSLELGDSALYFCASSVRWGGADTQYFGPGTRLTVL.

The gene calls are TRBV28 and TRBJ2-1; 7 bases match TRBD2. Germline V lookup: CDR1 MDHEN, CDR2 SYDVKM. The V segment lost 6 bases and the J segment 5 bases; nucleotides outside the gene matches: 16. This CDR3 comprises 17 residues. The CDR3 DNA is TGTGCCAGCAGCCCATGGGCGCTAGCGGAGATAAACAATGAGCAGTTCTTC. Amino acid sequence: CASSPWALAEINNEQFF.

This clonotype has more than one count but fewer than ten. V gene TRBV29-1 combines with J gene TRBJ1-4; D call uncertain. The germline V gene encodes CDR1 SQVTM and CDR2 ANQGSEA. Deletions cut 4 bases from V and 7 bases from J, with 13 bases between. The CDR3 spans 13 residues. DNA for the CDR3: TGCAGCGTTGGGCCCCCGTGGGGTGAAAAACTGTTTTTT. This encodes CSVGPPWGEKLFF. The full variable domain, its missing parts supplied by reference TRBV29-1 and TRBJ1-4, is SAVISQKPSRDICQRGTSLTIQCQVDSQVTMMFWYRQQPGQSLTLIATANQGSEATYESGFVIDKFPISRPNLTFSTLTVSNMSPEDSSIYLCSVGPPWGEKLFFGSGTQLSVL.